The 9 T cell receptor beta chains given below trace back to one sample, sequenced in a study of T cells in Graves' hyperthyroidism and ophthalmopathy. It was RNA transcripts that yielded the amplified TCR beta CDR3 regions. Primed by the HTBI set, a first-round RT-PCR was run on the TCR CDR3. Each CDR3 protein is one row after TCRdb ran MiXCR on the multiplex PCR reads. The data hold more than 600,000 distinct CDR3 sequences, with 16% observed a single time. The sequenced sample consisted of blood. Receptors were obtained from a man younger than 35 with Graves' hyperthyroidism.

Ten or more counts support this clonotype. The chain uses TRBV7-9 and TRBJ2-5; 8 positions match TRBD2. This CDR3 region has 13 residues. CDR1 SEHNR and CDR2 FQNEAQ come from the germline V gene (reference sequence). Trimming cost V 10 bases and J 4 bases; bases outside gene matches: 8. The CDR3 here is CATAAGGLETQYF. The CDR3 coding sequence is TGTGCCACAGCGGCGGGGGGATTAGAGACCCAGTACTTC.

This clonotype has a count of ten or more. This chain uses TRBV7-8 with TRBJ2-7; possible D gene TRBD1, 5 bases. The germline CDR1 and CDR2 sequences are SGHVS and FQNEAQ. The CDR3 is 14 amino acids. The V gene lost 3 bases and the J gene lost 3 bases, with 12 bases spanning the gap. The CDR3 DNA reads TGTGCCAGCAGCTTTGGACATGATAGCTACGAGCAGTACTTC. Its translation: CASSFGHDSYEQYF.

This clonotype has a count of ten or more. This chain connects TRBV20-1 to TRBJ2-1; 8 bases agree with TRBD2. This CDR3 is 14 amino acids long. CDR1 and CDR2 (germline): DFQATT, SNEGSKA (reference sequence). V lost 0 bases and J lost 6; bases outside the gene matches: 4. The CDR3 here is CSARDAGGPNEQFF. The CDR3 coding sequence is TGCAGTGCTAGAGATGCGGGAGGCCCCAATGAGCAGTTCTTC.

This clonotype showed up many times. The V gene is TRBV20-1, the J gene TRBJ2-3, with D perhaps matching TRBD1 or TRBD2 (5 bases each). Germline values: CDR1 DFQATT, CDR2 SNEGSKA (reference sequence). The CDR3 is 14 residues long. V was trimmed by 4 bases and J by 8 bases, leaving 19 bases between them. The chain's CDR3 is CSATSPWGSSTQYF. The CDR3 coding sequence is TGCAGTGCTACTAGCCCGTGGGGGTCGAGTACGCAGTATTTT.

This clonotype was observed at least ten times. The V call is TRBV20-1, the J call TRBJ2-2; unclear D gene. This CDR3 spans 15 amino acids. CDR1 is DFQATT, CDR2 SNEGSKA, per germline (reference sequence). V was shortened by 3 bases and J by 4 bases, with 15 bases between the two germline ends. The CDR3 spells CSARQFGRFTGELFF. DNA for the CDR3: TGCAGTGCTAGGCAATTTGGACGGTTCACCGGGGAGCTGTTTTTT.

V usage is TRBV14 and J usage is TRBJ2-3; TRBD1 or TRBD2 may be the D gene (5 bases each). The V end was cut by 4 bases, the J end by 5 bases, with 13 bases between. The CDR3 loop spans 14 amino acids. Germline V gene lookup returns CDR1 SGHDN and CDR2 FVKESK. The CDR3 bases are TGTGCCAGCAGCCCCGGGGCACTCCGAGATACGCAGTATTTT. This codes for CASSPGALRDTQYF.

This clonotype was observed many times. J is TRBJ1-5 and V is TRBV18, with 8 bases lining up with TRBD1. The ends lost 3 bases at V and 4 bases at J; junction bases unmatched: 5. CDR1 and CDR2 from the germline V gene are KGHSH and LQKENI. CDR3 length equals 15 residues. The CDR3 reads CASSPLGTGNQPQHF. CDR3 coding DNA: TGTGCCAGCTCACCGCTCGGGACAGGTAATCAGCCCCAGCATTTT.

Note on this clonotype: Because the CDR3's place on the DNA is in doubt, the DNA is left out and the CDR3 is given as listed by TCRdb. This rearrangement joins TRBV12-3 or TRBV12-4 to TRBJ1-5; no check of the table's D call, TRBD1, against the DNA was made. Including both end residues, the CDR3 is 22 amino acids long. CDR3 in amino acids: CASSKGIVVSEQYFGPGQPQHF.

As for this clonotype: This may be a read error, as it is one base from a much larger clone. The chain combines TRBV2 with TRBJ1-1, with D tentatively TRBD1 (5 bases). The CDR3 has 13 amino acids. Trimming took 6 bases from V and 3 from J, leaving 11 bases between them. From germline, CDR1 is SNHLY and CDR2 FYNNEI. CDR3 amino acids: CASRGDAYTEAFF. For the CDR3, the DNA is TGTGCCAGCAGGGGGGACGCTTACACTGAAGCTTTCTTT. Looking up the rest from reference TRBV2 and TRBJ1-1 gives the full variable domain: EPEVTQTPSHQVTQMGQEVILRCVPISNHLYFYWYRQILGQKVEFLVSFYNNEISEKSEIFDDQFSVERPDGSNFTLKIRSTKLEDSAMYFCASRGDAYTEAFFGQGTRLTVV.